This T cell receptor (beta chain) was retrieved from a study of blood T cells in healthy people across ages. With a J-beta primer mix and a sample-barcoded 5' primer, a second PCR ran about 7 to 12 cycles. Each cDNA molecule, via a template-switch adaptor with 12 random nucleotides, was tagged. TCRdb ran MiXCR on the 5' RACE reads and lists one entry per CDR3 protein. The repertoire holds some 1.8 million distinct CDR3 sequences, with 30% to 40% as singletons. Germline lookup yields CDR1 MNHEY and CDR2 SVGEGT. The CDR3 covers 15 residues. Trimming left V 0 bases short and J 0 bases short, with 9 bases between.

This receptor was taken from a human donor in good health. Sequenced sample: blood. The V call is TRBV6-2 or TRBV6-3, the J call TRBJ2-7, with a tentative D call TRBD1 (5 bases). The CDR3 coding sequence is TGTGCCAGCAGTTACTCTTGGGGCAACTCCTACGAGCAGTACTTC. Translation gives CASSYSWGNSYEQYF.